What follows describes a single T cell receptor beta chain. Its antigen is not known. The data were obtained in a study of T cell responses to AZD1222 COVID-19 vaccine. Some clones are missing from TCRdb's copy, which holds only in-frame ones; the method was immunoSEQ multiplex PCR. In the table there are about 66,000 clones, more than 65% of which are singletons. Findings of the study overall: Mapped onto spike, vaccine-associated CD4 TCRs spanned it and were dominant at 160-218 and 743-854. At baseline, just 5 or 6 AZD1222 recipients tested seropositive. Clonal diversity was possibly underestimated, and white British individuals and females predominated among donors.

V shed 5 bases, J shed 3 bases, and the junction held 6 bases outside the gene matches. The CDR3 extends over 13 amino acids. From germline, CDR1 is GTSNPN and CDR2 SVGIG (reference sequence). The sequence was obtained from an adult in good health. Specimen: peripheral blood, collected on day 0 of MenACWY control vaccination. The chain links TRBV30 to TRBJ2-7; TRBD1 matches 8 bases. CDR3 protein: CAWGPDRVYEQYF. CDR3 DNA: TGTGCCTGGGGACCGGACAGGGTCTACGAGCAGTACTTC. Filled out from reference TRBV30 and TRBJ2-7, the complete variable domain reads SQTIHQWPATLVQPVGSPLSLECTVEGTSNPNLYWYRQAAGRGLQLLFYSVGIGQISSEVPQNLSASRPQDRQFILSSKKLLLSDSGFYLCAWGPDRVYEQYFGPGTRLTVT.